Listed below are T cell receptor beta chains from one sample, sequenced in a study of blood T cell repertoires in COVID-19. Some clones are missing from TCRdb's copy, which holds only in-frame ones; the method was immunoSEQ multiplex PCR. The sample yields just over 650,000 clones, 75% to 90% seen once. Sequenced: peripheral blood. The origin of the receptors is a woman in her late teens or twenties with acute or convalescent COVID-19. CDR3s include the opening cysteine and the closing phenylalanine or tryptophan. The size field is filled for only some rows; it gives once, few, many or a size class.

length,V,size,J,CDR3
17,TRBV7-2,.,TRBJ2-6,CASSFQGPSSGANVLTF
15,TRBV18,.,TRBJ1-2,CASSLNHDSSGGYTF
10,TRBV20-1,.,TRBJ1-2,CSAQQAGYTF
16,TRBV7-3,.,TRBJ1-2,CASSPSPGQFNYGYTF
13,TRBV3-1/TRBV3-2,.,TRBJ2-7,CASSQSRPGEQYF
12,TRBV5-4,.,TRBJ1-2,CASSLGGYGYTF
17,TRBV9,.,TRBJ1-6,CASSVRSGGSYNSPLHF
15,TRBV27,.,TRBJ1-2,CASSLYPGTDYGYTF
13,TRBV14,.,TRBJ1-2,CASSSGGSYGYTF
13,TRBV6-1,.,TRBJ1-2,CASSDDRLSGYTF
13,TRBV6-1,.,TRBJ1-5,CASSEQTGGPQHF
12,TRBV2,.,TRBJ1-2,CASSRWESGYTF
14,TRBV30,.,TRBJ1-2,CAWKGDRGIYGYTF
15,TRBV11-2,.,TRBJ2-7,CASSLGTQPSHEQYF
18,TRBV5-4,.,TRBJ1-1,CASSFRDSGKMGLAEAFF
13,TRBV7-2,.,TRBJ2-5,CASSLLGRETQYF
12,TRBV2,.,TRBJ1-2,CASRIGDYGYTF
15,TRBV11-2,.,TRBJ2-1,CASSLKGATYNEQFF
15,TRBV11-3,.,TRBJ2-2,CASSQGLVDTGELFF
14,TRBV14,.,TRBJ2-1,CASTATGAHNEQFF
11,TRBV20-1,.,TRBJ2-7,CSAPRGYEQYF
16,TRBV6-2/TRBV6-3,few,TRBJ1-5,CASSYSTRQGRQPQHF
12,TRBV7-9,.,TRBJ2-1,CASSSGRNEQFF
10,TRBV27,.,TRBJ2-7,CASSTYEQYF
16,TRBV27,.,TRBJ2-3,CASVVRGTGPTDTQYF
16,TRBV23-1,.,TRBJ2-5,CASSHSGTGGEETQYF
14,TRBV3-1/TRBV3-2,.,TRBJ2-7,CASSQDAGTYEQYF
14,TRBV6-6,.,TRBJ1-2,CASSYSGDFNGYTF
13,TRBV6-5,few,TRBJ1-2,CATGPPRGYGYTF
14,TRBV9,.,TRBJ1-3,CASSALYSGNTIYF
14,TRBV5-1,.,TRBJ2-7,CASSLVAGSYEQYF
16,TRBV4-1,.,TRBJ1-3,CASSQEIVTAGNTIYF
15,TRBV30,.,TRBJ1-1,CAWSPGTGRGTEAFF
14,TRBV2,.,TRBJ2-7,CASKWGQGVNEQYF
13,TRBV6-5,.,TRBJ1-2,CASFQGSNYGYTF
13,TRBV30,.,TRBJ2-7,CAWSPGTGIEQYF
14,TRBV29-1,.,TRBJ2-6,CSVGGVSGANVLTF
15,TRBV9,few,TRBJ1-3,CASSVAPPAGNTIYF
14,TRBV7-2,.,TRBJ2-7,CASSLTGEGIEQYF
15,TRBV7-2,.,TRBJ1-2,CASSSPPGPGYGYTF
18,TRBV18,once,TRBJ1-6,CASSPMAGGDASNSPLHF
15,TRBV10-3,.,TRBJ2-4,CAISESASGGPIQYF
16,TRBV6-1,few,TRBJ1-6,CASSEMAGGTNSPLHF
10,TRBV20-1,.,TRBJ1-1,CSALSTEAFF
16,TRBV5-8,.,TRBJ1-2,CASHPIHRDPRYGYTF
13,TRBV12-5,.,TRBJ1-5,CASGWDRGRPQHF
15,TRBV28,.,TRBJ2-7,CASRNSGTGGYEQYF
15,TRBV9,.,TRBJ2-3,CASSVETGSTDTQYF
16,TRBV5-1,.,TRBJ2-3,CASSSLAGVYTDTQYF